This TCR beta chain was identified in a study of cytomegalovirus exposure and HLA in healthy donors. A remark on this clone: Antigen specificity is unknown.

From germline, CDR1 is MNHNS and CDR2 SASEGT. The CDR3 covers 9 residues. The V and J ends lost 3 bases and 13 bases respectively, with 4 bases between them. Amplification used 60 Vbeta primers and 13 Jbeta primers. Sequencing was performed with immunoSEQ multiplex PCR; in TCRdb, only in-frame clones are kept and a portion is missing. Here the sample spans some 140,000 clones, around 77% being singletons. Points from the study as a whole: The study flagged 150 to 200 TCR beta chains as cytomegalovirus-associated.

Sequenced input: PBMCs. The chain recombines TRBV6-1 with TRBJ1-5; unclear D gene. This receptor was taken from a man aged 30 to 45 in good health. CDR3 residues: CASSDPQHF. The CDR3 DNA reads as TGTGCCAGCAGTGACCCTCAGCATTTT.